Each of the 16 T cell receptor beta chains below was sequenced from the same sample in a study of T cells in Graves' hyperthyroidism and ophthalmopathy. Amplification targeted TCR beta CDR3 regions from RNA transcripts. Initially, a first-round RT-PCR of the TCR CDR3 employed the HTBI primer set. TCRdb recomputed calls from the multiplex PCR reads with MiXCR, one row per CDR3 protein. This sample yields hundreds of thousands of distinct CDR3 sequences, of which around 20% are seen a single time; 45% to 50% belongs to the top ten. The source material was blood. The receptors derive from a man in his forties with Graves' ophthalmopathy.

This clonotype was counted many times. The chain recombines TRBV19 with TRBJ2-1; D possibly corresponds to TRBD2 (6 bases). V dropped 6 bases and J dropped 7 bases, with 13 bases sitting between them. The CDR3 length is 13 residues. Germline V CDR1 and CDR2: LNHDA, SQIVND (reference sequence). CDR3 DNA: TGTGCCAGTAGCTCGGACTATCATAATGAGCAGTTCTTC. Translated: CASSSDYHNEQFF.

The chain uses TRBV7-8 and TRBJ1-2, with 7 bases aligning to TRBD1. Looked up from germline, CDR1 is SGHVS and CDR2 is FQNEAQ. The CDR3 totals 15 residues. Trimming removed 6 bases from V and 4 bases from J; junction bases left unmatched: 11. The CDR3 DNA sequence: TGTGCCAGCAGAACCACCGGGACAGCACCCTATGGCTACACCTTC. Its protein product is CASRTTGTAPYGYTF.

This clonotype was seen a handful of times. A much larger clone is a single base away; this may be a read error. The V gene is TRBV6-1, the J gene TRBJ2-7; D gene unclear. The germline CDR1 and CDR2 sequences are MNHNS and SASEGT. The CDR3 has 13 amino acids. V dropped 5 bases and J dropped 0 bases, with 8 bases sitting between them. CDR3 region: CASSIEASYEQYF. CDR3 sequence (DNA): TGTGCCAGCAGTATAGAGGCCTCCTACGAGCAGTACTTC.

The rearrangement joins TRBV25-1 to TRBJ1-6; D might be TRBD1 (6 bases). Trimming pared 6 bases from V and 8 bases from J, leaving 11 bases between. CDR1 and CDR2 (germline): MGHDK, SYGVNS. This CDR3 comprises 13 residues. In DNA, the CDR3 is TGTGCCAGCAGGGATGGGGGGCATTCACCCCTCCACTTT. This sequence encodes CASRDGGHSPLHF.

The chain carries TRBV20-1 and TRBJ2-1; either TRBD1 or TRBD2 may fit D (6 bases each). V was pared by 1 base and J by 2 bases, with 15 bases between. The CDR3 runs 16 residues. Germline assignment: CDR1 DFQATT and CDR2 SNEGSKA (reference sequence). The CDR3 nucleotides are TGCAGTGCTAGAGGAACAGGGAGGTTCACCTACAATGAGCAGTTCTTC. Protein product: CSARGTGRFTYNEQFF.

The chain links TRBV6-1 to TRBJ1-1, with 8 positions matching TRBD1. The V segment lost 6 bases and the J segment 7 bases; nucleotides outside the gene matches: 7. From germline, CDR1 is MNHNS and CDR2 SASEGT. The CDR3 has 13 residues. CDR3 nucleotide sequence: TGTGCCAGCAGCAACAGGGGGACAAGTGAAGCTTTCTTT. Translating it yields CASSNRGTSEAFF.

This clonotype came up many times. The chain links TRBV30 to TRBJ1-2; TRBD1 might be the D (5 bases). Looked up from germline, CDR1 is GTSNPN and CDR2 is SVGIG (reference sequence). V shed 4 bases and J shed 8 bases, with 14 bases lying between them. This CDR3 contains 12 residues. CDR3 region: CAWTRDGVGYTF. CDR3 coding DNA: TGTGCCTGGACTAGGGACGGGGTGGGCTACACCTTC.

This chain joins TRBV9 and TRBJ2-1; the match to TRBD2 covers 9 bases. The V and J ends lost 4 bases and 4 bases, in that order; junction bases with no gene match: 9. The CDR3 extends over 16 amino acids. From germline, CDR1 is SGDLS and CDR2 YYNGEE. This CDR3 reads CASSSLTSGQYNEQFF. As DNA, the CDR3 is TGTGCCAGCAGCTCCCTGACTAGCGGCCAGTACAATGAGCAGTTCTTC.

This clonotype was detected ten times or more. The chain combines TRBV28 with TRBJ1-4; D unclear. V gave up 4 bases and J gave up 0 bases, with 12 bases separating them. Per the germline V gene, CDR1 is MDHEN and CDR2 is SYDVKM. The CDR3 is 16 amino acids. The CDR3 region has the DNA TGTGCCAGCAGTTCCCCAGGCGGAGCAACTAATGAAAAACTGTTTTTT. Protein: CASSSPGGATNEKLFF.

With regard to this clonotype: A much bigger clone sits one base away, suggesting this may be a read error. The V and J genes are TRBV7-8 and TRBJ1-4; TRBD1 might be the D (5 bases). V was clipped by 1 base and J by 7 bases, with 13 bases between them. The CDR3 covers 15 residues. Germline V gene sequence: CDR1 SGHVS, CDR2 FQNEAQ. As DNA, the CDR3 is TGTGCCAGCAGCTTAGGACATGGGCAGGGTGAAAAACTGTTTTTT. Translation: CASSLGHGQGEKLFF.

The chain recombines TRBV2 with TRBJ1-3, with 7 bases lining up with TRBD1. The V gene's germline CDR1 is SNHLY and CDR2 FYNNEI. The CDR3 is 15 amino acids. Trimming removed 6 bases from V and 2 bases from J; junction bases left unmatched: 7. In DNA form, the CDR3 reads TGTGCCAGCAGCTTAACCGGGACAGCTGGAAACACCATATATTTT. Its translation: CASSLTGTAGNTIYF.

Only a few counts were recorded for this clonotype. This chain connects TRBV11-2 to TRBJ2-1, with TRBD2 matching 9 bases. CDR1 and CDR2 from the germline V gene are SGHAT and FQNNGV. J lost 8 bases, V lost 1 base, and 12 bases had no gene match. CDR3 length equals 17 residues. The CDR3 coding sequence is TGTGCCAGCAGCTTAGTACGGATCTTTAGGACTAGCGATGAGCAGTTCTTC. Amino acid sequence: CASSLVRIFRTSDEQFF.

This clonotype was found a few times. V usage is TRBV11-2 and J usage is TRBJ2-1; D might be TRBD2 (6 bases). The V and J ends lost 7 bases and 5 bases respectively, with 21 bases between them. Looked up from germline, CDR1 is SGHAT and CDR2 is FQNNGV. The CDR3 consists of 16 residues. CDR3 residues: CASTPRVGGANNEQFF. CDR3 DNA: TGTGCCAGCACCCCCCGGGTGGGAGGTGCCAACAATGAGCAGTTCTTC.

The sample holds many counts of this clonotype. This chain connects TRBV2 to TRBJ2-2, with 7 bases lining up with TRBD1. The CDR3 runs 13 residues. V was clipped by 5 bases and J by 6 bases; unmatched bases: 3. The germline gives CDR1 SNHLY, CDR2 FYNNEI. CDR3 in DNA: TGTGCCAGCAGTCGACAGGGCGCCGGGGAGCTGTTTTTT. Translated, it gives CASSRQGAGELFF.

This chain links TRBV10-1 with TRBJ2-1, with 8 bases fitting TRBD1. V lost 5 bases, J lost 6 bases, and 9 bases stayed unmatched. This CDR3 spans 15 amino acids. From germline, CDR1 is WNHNN and CDR2 SYGVQD (reference sequence). The CDR3 loop is CASSPPGQAPNEQFF. DNA of the CDR3: TGCGCCAGCAGTCCCCCGGGACAGGCTCCCAATGAGCAGTTCTTC.

This clonotype showed up many times. This chain connects TRBV2 to TRBJ2-3, with 7 bases that match TRBD2. V shed 3 bases, J shed 8 bases, and the junction held 14 bases outside the gene matches. The CDR3 has 16 amino acids. CDR1 is SNHLY, CDR2 FYNNEI, per germline. The CDR3 sequence: CASSDLGSGEGFTQYF. CDR3 bases: TGTGCCAGCAGTGACCTAGGGTCCGGGGAGGGATTTACGCAGTATTTT.